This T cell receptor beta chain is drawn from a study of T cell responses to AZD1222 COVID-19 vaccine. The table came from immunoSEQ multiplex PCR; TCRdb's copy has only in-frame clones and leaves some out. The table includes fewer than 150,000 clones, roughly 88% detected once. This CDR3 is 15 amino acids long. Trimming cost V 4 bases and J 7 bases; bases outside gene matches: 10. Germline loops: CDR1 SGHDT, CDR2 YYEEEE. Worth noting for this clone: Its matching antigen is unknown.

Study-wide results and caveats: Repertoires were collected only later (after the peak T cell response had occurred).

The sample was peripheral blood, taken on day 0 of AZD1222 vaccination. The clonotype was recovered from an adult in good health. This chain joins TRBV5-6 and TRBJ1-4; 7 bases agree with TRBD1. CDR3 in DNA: TGTGCCAGCAGCATATCCGGGACAGCATCTGAAAAACTGTTTTTT. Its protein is CASSISGTASEKLFF. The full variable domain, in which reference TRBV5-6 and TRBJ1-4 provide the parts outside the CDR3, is DAGVTQSPTHLIKTRGQQVTLRCSPKSGHDTVSWYQQALGQGPQFIFQYYEEEERQRGNFPDRFSGHQFPNYSSELNVNALLLGDSALYLCASSISGTASEKLFFGSGTQLSVL.